A selection of T cell receptor beta chains follows, all from one sample in a study of cytomegalovirus exposure and HLA in healthy donors. Using immunoSEQ multiplex PCR, the repertoire was profiled, and TCRdb retains in-frame clones only, with some absent. There are 150,000 to 200,000 clones in the sample; about 74% occur only once, and about 3% lies in the top ten. The sample consisted of PBMCs. These receptors were taken from a male donor in good health and CMV-seronegative. CDR3s include the opening cysteine and the closing phenylalanine or tryptophan. Each record gives: clone size, J gene, D gene, V gene, CDR3 protein, CDR3 DNA. D genes are given only for firm matches. The size entry is marked missing in some rows and otherwise reads once, few, many or a size class.

>.|TRBJ2-5|.|TRBV4-3
CASSQLGSGSGVAQYF
TGCGCCAGCAGCCAACTCGGTTCGGGGTCCGGGGTCGCCCAGTACTTC
>.|TRBJ2-1|TRBD1|TRBV6-5
CASRPGTGGHNEQFF
TGTGCCAGCAGACCTGGGACAGGGGGACACAATGAGCAGTTCTTC
>.|TRBJ1-1|TRBD1|TRBV5-4
CASSVGGQQNTEAFF
TGTGCCAGCAGCGTCGGGGGACAGCAGAACACTGAAGCTTTCTTT
>.|TRBJ2-2|.|TRBV5-8
CASSPPGGELFF
TGTGCCAGCAGCCCGCCCGGCGGGGAGCTGTTTTTT
>.|TRBJ2-7|.|TRBV14
CASSRARAHEQYF
TGTGCCAGCAGCCGTGCCAGGGCCCACGAGCAGTACTTC
>.|TRBJ2-7|.|TRBV21-1
CASSSWGQYEQYF
TGTGCCAGCAGCAGTTGGGGACAGTACGAGCAGTACTTC
>.|TRBJ1-6|.|TRBV2
CASTDTGYNSPLHF
TGTGCCAGCACAGATACGGGTTATAATTCACCCCTCCACTTT
>.|TRBJ1-1|.|TRBV19
CASRNEMWTEAFF
TGTGCCAGTAGGAACGAGATGTGGACTGAAGCTTTCTTT
>few|TRBJ1-1|.|TRBV19
CASRPGWGNTEAFF
TGTGCCAGTAGGCCAGGGTGGGGGAACACTGAAGCTTTCTTT
>once|TRBJ2-2|.|TRBV7-2
CASSSEAGNTGELFF
TGTGCCAGCAGCTCCGAAGCGGGTAACACCGGGGAGCTGTTTTTT
>.|TRBJ1-5|.|TRBV7-2
CASSSGGQPQHF
TGTGCCAGCAGCTCGGGGGGTCAGCCCCAGCATTTT
>.|TRBJ1-6|TRBD1|TRBV6-1
CASRAGTGSNSPLHF
TGTGCCAGCAGAGCCGGGACAGGGAGTAATTCACCCCTCCACTTT
>.|TRBJ1-6|.|TRBV4-1
CASSQGGGSSPLHF
TGCGCCAGCAGCCAAGGGGGAGGGAGTTCACCCCTCCACTTT
>.|TRBJ1-4|TRBD1|TRBV2
CASTQTGSSEKLFF
TGTGCCAGCACCCAGACAGGGTCATCTGAAAAACTGTTTTTT
>few|TRBJ2-1|TRBD1|TRBV5-1
CASRATGASLEEQFF
TGCGCCAGCAGGGCTACAGGGGCGAGCCTCGAAGAGCAGTTCTTC
>.|TRBJ2-1|TRBD2|TRBV28
CASSLWGTSGNNEQFF
TGTGCCAGCAGTTTATGGGGGACTAGCGGGAACAATGAGCAGTTCTTC